Each of the 17 T cell receptor beta chains below was sequenced from the same sample in a study of blood T cells in healthy people across ages. PCR was performed a second time for about 7 to 11 cycles using a sample-barcoded 5' primer and a J-beta primer mix. TCRdb passed the 5' RACE reads through MiXCR, listing each CDR3 protein once. The sample has about 1.6 million distinct CDR3 sequences, about 31% seen once; the top ten hold approximately 10%. Sequenced material: blood. All receptors derive from a woman aged 25 to 39 in good health.

Regarding this clonotype: This may be a read error, as it is one base from a much larger clone. This chain uses TRBV6-1 with TRBJ2-1, with 7 bases lining up with TRBD2. Unmatched junction bases numbered 14, after V lost 4 bases and J lost 8 bases. This CDR3 spans 16 amino acids. From germline, CDR1 is MNHNS and CDR2 SASEGT. The CDR3 region is CASSVRPRTRRDEQFF. The CDR3 DNA sequence: TGTGCCAGCAGTGTCAGGCCCAGGACTAGAAGGGATGAGCAGTTCTTC.

Many counts were recorded for this clonotype. Germline is not matched at one junction end, which may reflect a read error. The chain is built from TRBV18 and TRBJ2-1, with 7 bases identical to TRBD2. The germline CDR1 and CDR2 sequences are KGHSH and LQKENI. The CDR3 runs 13 residues. The CDR3 bases are TGCGCCAGCAGCCCGGGACTAAACAATGAGCAGTTCTTC. This sequence encodes CASSPGLNNEQFF.

This clonotype was counted only a few times. The chain combines TRBV19 with TRBJ2-5, with TRBD1 as a possible D gene (6 bases). Germline values: CDR1 LNHDA, CDR2 SQIVND (reference sequence). The CDR3 runs to 14 residues. Deletions cut 5 bases from V and 1 base from J, with 11 bases between. This CDR3 reads CASSVLQGQETQYF. The CDR3 DNA follows: TGTGCCAGTAGTGTCCTACAGGGCCAAGAGACCCAGTACTTC.

About this clonotype: One end of the junction fails to match germline, which may point to a read error. The chain is built from TRBV5-1 and TRBJ1-1; maybe TRBD1 (5 bases). The germline gives CDR1 SGHRS, CDR2 YFSETQ. CDR3 length: 16 residues. DNA for the CDR3: TGCGCCAGCAATCAGGGCCATACGGGCAGGAACACTGGAGCTTTCTTT. Translated, it gives CASNQGHTGRNTGAFF.

The J gene is TRBJ2-7, the V gene TRBV20-1; 8 nucleotides align to TRBD2. Germline CDR1 DFQATT, CDR2 SNEGSKA (reference sequence). J lost 6 bases, V lost 2 bases, and 6 bases had no gene match. This CDR3 has 13 amino acids. This CDR3 reads CSARNGRAREQYF. CDR3 bases: TGCAGTGCTAGAAACGGGAGGGCCCGCGAGCAGTACTTC.

This chain connects TRBV28 to TRBJ2-3; 8 bases fit TRBD1. Germline V gene sequence: CDR1 MDHEN, CDR2 SYDVKM. The CDR3 runs to 16 residues. Trimming cost V 11 bases and J 1 base; bases outside gene matches: 14. CDR3 in DNA: TGTGCCGGAGGTAGAGGGCAGGGGGCAGGCACAGATACGCAGTATTTT. Translated, it gives CAGGRGQGAGTDTQYF.

The rearrangement joins TRBV5-4 to TRBJ2-7; TRBD2 matches at 7 bases. Trimming cost V 4 bases and J 3 bases; bases outside gene matches: 4. CDR3 size: 13 residues. From germline, CDR1 is SGHNT and CDR2 YYREEE (reference sequence). The DNA for the CDR3 is TGTGCCAGCAGCACCGGGGGGTACTACGAGCAGTACTTC. This sequence encodes CASSTGGYYEQYF.

This chain links TRBV20-1 with TRBJ2-5, with 10 bases that match TRBD2. V lost 3 bases and J lost 5; bases outside the gene matches: 9. This CDR3 comprises 15 residues. CDR1 and CDR2 from the germline V gene are DFQATT and SNEGSKA (reference sequence). Here the CDR3 reads CSARLAGATGETQYF. The CDR3 region has the DNA TGCAGTGCTAGGCTAGCGGGGGCCACGGGGGAGACCCAGTACTTC.

J is TRBJ2-2 and V is TRBV7-9, with 8 bases fitting TRBD1. There are 18 residues in the CDR3. In germline, CDR1 is SEHNR, CDR2 FQNEAQ (reference sequence). J lost 4 bases, V lost 10 bases, and 20 bases had no gene match. CDR3 sequence: CATKKTQLGTGSTGELFF. CDR3 nucleotide sequence: TGTGCCACCAAAAAGACCCAACTAGGGACAGGAAGCACCGGGGAGCTGTTTTTT.

There are a few counts of this clonotype. This chain connects TRBV9 to TRBJ1-1, with D unclear. The germline V gene encodes CDR1 SGDLS and CDR2 YYNGEE. V lost 4 bases and J 5 bases, leaving 12 bases between the germline ends. The CDR3 consists of 13 residues. The DNA for the CDR3 is TGTGCCAGCAGCCCGATGTCGTCGACTGAAGCTTTCTTT. This encodes CASSPMSSTEAFF.

V usage is TRBV10-1 and J usage is TRBJ2-3, with 7 bases aligning to TRBD2. V lost 8 bases and J lost 1; bases outside the gene matches: 3. The V gene's germline CDR1 is WNHNN and CDR2 SYGVQD (reference sequence). The CDR3 consists of 13 residues. CDR3: CASAAGGTDTQYF. DNA for the CDR3: TGCGCCAGCGCCGCGGGAGGCACAGATACGCAGTATTTT.

This clonotype was counted only a few times. J is TRBJ2-3 and V is TRBV20-1; weak D call: TRBD2 (5 bases). This CDR3 spans 11 amino acids. In germline, CDR1 is DFQATT, CDR2 SNEGSKA (reference sequence). With 4 bases removed from V and 9 bases from J, the gap between germline ends came to 11 bases. Here the CDR3 DNA reads TGCAGTGCTAAGACGGGGATCACGCAGTATTTT. Residues: CSAKTGITQYF.

V and J are TRBV15 and TRBJ2-1; perhaps TRBD1 as D (6 bases). Germline V gene sequence: CDR1 LNHNV, CDR2 YYDKDF (reference sequence). This CDR3 is built from 16 residues. The V end lost 1 base, the J end lost 3 bases, and 13 bases lay between the germline ends. CDR3 residues: CATSRGLGANYNEQFF. CDR3 coding DNA: TGTGCCACCAGCAGAGGTTTGGGGGCCAACTACAATGAGCAGTTCTTC.

This clonotype was counted between two and nine times. The rearrangement uses TRBV28 and TRBJ1-1; D remains unclear. The CDR3 spans 14 residues. CDR1 is MDHEN and CDR2 is SYDVKM in the germline V gene. V was clipped by 2 bases and J by 2 bases, with 9 bases between them. This CDR3 is CASSLSQINTEAFF. CDR3 coding DNA: TGTGCCAGCAGTTTAAGTCAGATCAACACTGAAGCTTTCTTT.

In its sample, this clonotype was seen a few times. The chain carries TRBV9 and TRBJ2-2; TRBD1 aligns across 7 bases. Germline V gene sequence: CDR1 SGDLS, CDR2 YYNGEE. This CDR3 spans 15 amino acids. V dropped 4 bases and J dropped 3; count of bases not matched to a gene: 6. CDR3 sequence: CASSPRTGYTGELFF. The CDR3 DNA follows: TGTGCCAGCAGCCCGAGGACAGGCTACACCGGGGAGCTGTTTTTT. Using reference TRBV9 and TRBJ2-2 for the parts outside the CDR3, the full variable domain is DSGVTQTPKHLITATGQRVTLRCSPRSGDLSVYWYQQSLDQGLQFLIQYYNGEERAKGNILERFSAQQFPDLHSELNLSSLELGDSALYFCASSPRTGYTGELFFGEGSRLTVL.

This clonotype has just a few counts. V is TRBV10-2 and J is TRBJ1-6, with TRBD1 identical over 7 bases. V shed 3 bases and J 3 bases; nucleotides not matched to a gene: 2. CDR1 and CDR2 from the germline V gene are WSHSY and SAAADI. The CDR3 is made up of 15 amino acids. CDR3 sequence reads: CASSDGTDYNSPLHF. CDR3 DNA sequence: TGCGCCAGCAGTGATGGGACAGACTATAATTCACCCCTCCACTTT.

V and J are TRBV4-1 and TRBJ1-5, with 8 positions matching TRBD1. Germline V gene data show CDR1 as MGHRA and CDR2 as YSYEKL. With 7 bases clipped from V and 3 bases from J, the junction kept 8 bases outside the gene matches. The CDR3 totals 15 residues. The CDR3 protein is CASKPRTGSNQPQHF. The CDR3 DNA reads as TGCGCCAGCAAACCAAGGACAGGGTCCAATCAGCCCCAGCATTTT.